The 10 T cell receptor beta chains presented below share a single source sample, sequenced in a study of T cell responses to AZD1222 COVID-19 vaccine. Produced via immunoSEQ multiplex PCR; TCRdb's table is partial and in-frame only. The repertoire consists of more than 75,000 clones, with under 95% occurring once and the leading ten covering more than 7.5%. Here the sequenced sample was peripheral blood, taken 28 days after the second AZD1222 dose. The receptors were sampled from an adult who received the AZD1222 COVID-19 vaccine.

This chain joins TRBV28 and TRBJ1-2; D might be TRBD1 (5 bases). From germline, CDR1 is MDHEN and CDR2 SYDVKM. Trimming removed 8 bases from V and 4 bases from J, with 11 bases in between. This CDR3 has 12 amino acids. The CDR3 DNA reads TGTGCCAGCGGGACCGGGACCTATGGCTACACCTTC. Translated: CASGTGTYGYTF.

This chain joins TRBV5-1 and TRBJ2-7, with D unclear. Germline V gives CDR1 SGHRS, CDR2 YFSETQ. The CDR3 spans 13 residues. V shed 3 bases and J shed 2 bases, with 9 bases lying between them. The CDR3 is CASSSPQAYEQYF. The CDR3 region has the DNA TGCGCCAGCAGCTCTCCCCAGGCCTACGAGCAGTACTTC.

The chain couples TRBV7-2 to TRBJ2-5; 8 bases are a match to TRBD1. Germline values: CDR1 SGHTA, CDR2 FQGNSA. J gave up 7 bases and V 5 bases, and 6 bases lay outside the gene matches. CDR3 size: 13 residues. The CDR3 sequence is CASSPGGRGTQYF. The CDR3 bases are TGTGCCAGCAGCCCAGGGGGCCGTGGGACCCAGTACTTC.

V and J are TRBV9 and TRBJ1-5; perhaps TRBD1 as D (5 bases). Trimming took off 3 bases at V and 4 bases at J, with 11 bases between the two ends. Germline V gene sequence: CDR1 SGDLS, CDR2 YYNGEE. This CDR3 contains 14 residues. In DNA, the CDR3 is TGTGCCAGCAGCGCCGGGGGGGAAAATCAGCCCCAGCATTTT. Encoded protein: CASSAGGENQPQHF.

J is TRBJ2-2 and V is TRBV28, with a possible D match to TRBD2 (5 bases). CDR3 length: 15 residues. Germline V gene lookup returns CDR1 MDHEN and CDR2 SYDVKM. V was shortened by 5 bases and J by 1 base, with 11 bases between the two germline ends. CDR3 bases: TGTGCCAGCAGTCCGGACTTTCTGAACACCGGGGAGCTGTTTTTT. It encodes CASSPDFLNTGELFF.

The chain employs TRBV6-2 or TRBV6-3 and TRBJ2-6; 8 bases map to TRBD2. Germline V gene lookup returns CDR1 MNHEY and CDR2 SVGEGT. The CDR3 totals 15 residues. Trimming at V came to 4 bases and at J to 8 bases, leaving 7 bases not matched to a gene. In DNA form, the CDR3 reads TGTGCCAGCAGTTCGGGGGGGCAGGGGACCAACGTCCTGACTTTC. Translation: CASSSGGQGTNVLTF.

The chain carries TRBV7-2 and TRBJ2-1; no firm D call. This CDR3 is built from 14 residues. Germline values: CDR1 SGHTA, CDR2 FQGNSA. Trimming cost V 1 base and J 9 bases, with 13 bases left between them. CDR3 protein: CASSLGVQSGEQFF. The CDR3 region has the DNA TGTGCCAGCAGCTTAGGTGTCCAATCGGGTGAGCAGTTCTTC.

The chain carries TRBV15 and TRBJ2-7, with a possible D match to TRBD1 (5 bases). V lost 5 bases and J 3 bases, leaving 5 bases between the germline ends. This CDR3 region has 11 residues. CDR1 and CDR2 from the germline V gene are LNHNV and YYDKDF (reference sequence). Here the CDR3 DNA reads TGTGCCACCAGCGACAGCTACGAGCAGTACTTC. This translates into CATSDSYEQYF.

The chain is built from TRBV28 and TRBJ1-5; maybe TRBD1 (6 bases). The CDR3 is made up of 16 amino acids. V lost 1 base and J 1 base, leaving 11 bases between the germline ends. Germline V gene lookup returns CDR1 MDHEN and CDR2 SYDVKM. The DNA of the CDR3 is TGTGCCAGCAGTTTATATGTCGGGACAAGCAATCAGCCCCAGCATTTT. Its translation is CASSLYVGTSNQPQHF.

The CDR3 sequence is CASSESGRAVDTQYF. For the CDR3, the DNA is TGTGCCAGCAGTGAGAGCGGGAGGGCCGTAGATACGCAGTATTTT. The chain recombines TRBV6-1 with TRBJ2-3, with TRBD2 matching 10 bases. Germline loops: CDR1 MNHNS, CDR2 SASEGT. The J segment lost 5 bases and the V segment lost 3 bases, leaving 5 bases of the junction unmatched. There are 15 residues in the CDR3.